Each of the 25 T cell receptor beta chains below was sequenced from the same sample in a study of shared clonotypes between healthy human individuals. Generated by immunoSEQ multiplex PCR, the TCRdb table keeps only in-frame clones and is missing some. Found here are around 100,000 clones, around 73% of them singletons; the top ten hold 20% to 25%. Sequenced input: memory CD8+ T cells sorted from blood. Subset reported: CD45RO+ cells pooled with CCR7-negative TemRA cells. The origin of the receptors is a woman between 25 and 40 years old in good health.

In its sample, this clone was seen many times. The chain couples TRBV29-1 to TRBJ2-1; D is uncertain. The CDR3 extends over 15 amino acids. The germline gives CDR1 SQVTM, CDR2 ANQGSEA. Trimming shortened V by 4 bases and J by 0 bases, and 13 bases separated the two germline ends. The CDR3 DNA reads as TGCAGCGTTGGGTATGGAGAGAGCTCCTACAATGAGCAGTTCTTC. This gives the protein CSVGYGESSYNEQFF.

The rearrangement uses TRBV14 and TRBJ2-1; possibly TRBD2 for D (5 bases). Deletions cut 0 bases from V and 6 bases from J, with 15 bases between. Germline V gene data show CDR1 as SGHDN and CDR2 as FVKESK. The CDR3 is made up of 16 amino acids. The CDR3 loop reads CASSQDLGLMVNEQFF. In DNA, the CDR3 is TGTGCCAGCAGCCAAGATCTCGGACTCATGGTCAATGAGCAGTTCTTC.

V gene TRBV5-1 combines with J gene TRBJ2-7; possible D gene TRBD2, 6 bases. Germline CDR1 reads SGHRS; CDR2 reads YFSETQ. The CDR3 runs 16 residues. V was pared by 5 bases and J by 5 bases, with 23 bases between. This chain's CDR3 is CASSYVIGRIFDEQYF. In DNA, the CDR3 is TGCGCCAGCAGTTACGTTATTGGGAGGATCTTCGACGAGCAGTACTTC.

The CDR3 sequence: CSVDSGRAGTYEQYF. The DNA of the CDR3 is TGCAGCGTTGATTCGGGGAGGGCAGGGACCTACGAGCAGTACTTC. The chain joins TRBV29-1 to TRBJ2-7, with TRBD2 matching 7 bases. Germline trimming cut 3 bases from V and 2 bases from J; bases unmatched to any gene: 10. This CDR3 region has 15 residues. The V gene's germline CDR1 is SQVTM and CDR2 ANQGSEA.

This chain connects TRBV19 to TRBJ2-3; possibly TRBD2 for D (6 bases). V was cut by 11 bases and J by 6 bases, with 21 bases left in between. Germline V gene lookup returns CDR1 LNHDA and CDR2 SQIVND (reference sequence). This CDR3 has 14 residues. In nucleotides, the CDR3 is TGTGCCTCCTCGGGACTTAGGATGGGGGATACGCAGTATTTT. The encoded protein is CASSGLRMGDTQYF.

This clone occurred a few times. The rearrangement uses TRBV11-1 and TRBJ2-7, with 14 bases that match TRBD2. The CDR3 is 16 residues long. Germline V gene lookup returns CDR1 SGHAT and CDR2 FQDESV (reference sequence). Germline trimming cut 5 bases from V and 5 bases from J; bases unmatched to any gene: 8. DNA of the CDR3: TGTGCCAGCAGCCCGGGACTAGCGGGAGAGAGCCACGAGCAGTACTTC. Translation gives CASSPGLAGESHEQYF.

This clone was picked up one time. The gene calls are TRBV10-3 and TRBJ2-6, with D perhaps matching TRBD1 or TRBD2 (6 bases each). This CDR3 is built from 19 residues. V gave up 2 bases and J gave up 0 bases, with 17 bases separating them. The germline CDR1 and CDR2 sequences are ENHRY and SYGVKD. DNA for the CDR3: TGTGCCATCAGTGAGCCCAAGGGGGGACTGATCTCTGGGGCCAACGTCCTGACTTTC. Translating it yields CAISEPKGGLISGANVLTF.

The chain joins TRBV14 to TRBJ2-7; 8 bases are shared with TRBD2. This CDR3 is 15 amino acids long. V lost 3 bases to trimming and J lost 0 bases; unmatched junction nucleotides: 4. Germline assignment: CDR1 SGHDN and CDR2 FVKESK. This CDR3 reads CASSQILAGSYEQYF. The CDR3 nucleotides read TGTGCCAGCAGCCAGATCCTAGCGGGCTCCTACGAGCAGTACTTC.

In nucleotides, the CDR3 is TGTGCCAGCAGTTTAAAGGACAGGGGGTACGAGCAGTACTTC. Translating it yields CASSLKDRGYEQYF. The V and J genes are TRBV27 and TRBJ2-7, with 10 bases fitting TRBD1. There are 14 residues in the CDR3. V shed 2 bases, J shed 4 bases, and the junction held 2 bases outside the gene matches. Germline V gene lookup returns CDR1 MNHEY and CDR2 SMNVEV (reference sequence).

The DNA for the CDR3 is TGTGCCAGTAGTCAGGATCGGAAGACCCAGTACTTC. Protein product: CASSQDRKTQYF. The chain is built from TRBV19 and TRBJ2-5; D remains unclear. V was pared by 5 bases and J by 6 bases, with 10 bases between. The CDR3 is 12 amino acids. Germline assignment: CDR1 LNHDA and CDR2 SQIVND (reference sequence).

In this sample, this clone turned up a few times. This CDR3 reads CASSLVSGENEQYF. The DNA for the CDR3 is TGTGCCAGCAGCTTAGTATCAGGGGAGAACGAGCAGTACTTC. The chain joins TRBV11-2 to TRBJ2-7; a weak D match, TRBD1 (6 bases). Germline CDR1 and CDR2: SGHAT and FQNNGV. The V and J ends lost 1 base and 5 bases respectively, with 12 bases between them. This CDR3 is built from 14 residues.

This clone was observed a few times. The gene calls are TRBV28 and TRBJ2-5, with D possibly matching TRBD2 (7 bases). In germline, CDR1 is MDHEN, CDR2 SYDVKM. V was pared by 3 bases and J by 5 bases, with 16 bases between. This CDR3 is 15 amino acids long. The CDR3 coding sequence is TGTGCCAGCAGTTTCCCCATGCGGGGGCCGGAGACCCAGTACTTC. This encodes CASSFPMRGPETQYF.

This chain joins TRBV19 and TRBJ2-4, with D hard to call. The CDR3 extends over 13 amino acids. Germline CDR1 is LNHDA and CDR2 is SQIVND (reference sequence). Trimming removed 5 bases at V and 6 bases at J, with 11 bases between. The CDR3 DNA reads as TGTGCCAGTAGTCCACACCGTAGAAACATTCAGTACTTC. Translation: CASSPHRRNIQYF.

J is TRBJ1-1 and V is TRBV28; D is unresolved. Trimming took off 4 bases at V and 3 bases at J, with 21 bases between the two ends. This CDR3 is 17 amino acids long. Germline-derived CDR1 and CDR2 are MDHEN and SYDVKM. The CDR3: CASSYRSLRKRDTEAFF. The CDR3 DNA follows: TGTGCCAGCAGTTATCGTTCCCTTCGAAAACGGGACACTGAAGCTTTCTTT.

The chain recombines TRBV15 with TRBJ2-7, with unresolved D. Trimming pared 2 bases from V and 7 bases from J, leaving 18 bases between. Germline values: CDR1 LNHNV, CDR2 YYDKDF (reference sequence). The length of the CDR3 is 15 residues. As DNA, the CDR3 is TGTGCCACCAGCAGACCTGGGATGCTCTTCTGGGAGCAGTACTTC. Translated: CATSRPGMLFWEQYF.

This chain connects TRBV28 to TRBJ2-3; D is ambiguous. The V end was cut by 6 bases, the J end by 6 bases, with 16 bases between. This CDR3 region has 14 residues. Germline values: CDR1 MDHEN, CDR2 SYDVKM. The CDR3 loop is CASSHPAGPDTQYF. The CDR3 DNA is TGTGCCAGCAGCCACCCTGCTGGTCCGGATACGCAGTATTTT. Based on the CDR3 plus reference TRBV28 and TRBJ2-3, the full variable domain is DVKVTQSSRYLVKRTGEKVFLECVQDMDHENMFWYRQDPGLGLRLIYFSYDVKMKEKGDIPEGYSVSREKKERFSLILESASTNQTSMYLCASSHPAGPDTQYFGPGTRLTVL.

About this clone: Other DNA sequences in the same sample also yield this CDR3. The chain uses TRBV2 and TRBJ2-7, with 7 bases lining up with TRBD1. Trimming at V came to 6 bases and at J to 0 bases, leaving 8 bases not matched to a gene. In germline, CDR1 is SNHLY, CDR2 FYNNEI. This CDR3 is built from 15 residues. CDR3 nucleotides: TGTGCCAGCAGCGCGAAAACAGGGGACTCCTACGAGCAGTACTTC. Encoded protein: CASSAKTGDSYEQYF. Combining the CDR3 with reference TRBV2 and TRBJ2-7 gives the whole variable domain EPEVTQTPSHQVTQMGQEVILRCVPISNHLYFYWYRQILGQKVEFLVSFYNNEISEKSEIFDDQFSVERPDGSNFTLKIRSTKLEDSAMYFCASSAKTGDSYEQYFGPGTRLTVT.

CDR3 DNA: TGTGCCAGCAGTTACCCTGTTAGGACAGGAGGAGAAGCTTTCTTT. It yields the protein CASSYPVRTGGEAFF. This chain joins TRBV6-7 and TRBJ1-1; 7 nucleotides align to TRBD1. TRBV6-7 is treated as an ORF (open reading frame) with a function not yet certain. The CDR3 has 15 amino acids. The V gene end was trimmed by 2 bases and the J gene end by 8 bases; junction bases not matched to a gene: 11.

The chain carries TRBV7-9 and TRBJ1-2, with unresolved D. V lost 7 bases and J 2 bases, leaving 11 bases between the germline ends. The length of the CDR3 is 13 residues. Germline V gives CDR1 SEHNR, CDR2 FQNEAQ (reference sequence). The CDR3 spells CASMEVNNYGYTF. The CDR3 bases are TGTGCCAGCATGGAAGTGAACAACTATGGCTACACCTTC.

This clone was observed a single time. The chain carries TRBV7-9 and TRBJ2-6; D may be TRBD1 or TRBD2 (5 bases each). Per germline, CDR1 SEHNR and CDR2 FQNEAQ (reference sequence). CDR3 length: 18 residues. Between the trimmed V and J ends, which lost 5 bases and 0 bases, there was a span of 17 bases. CDR3 sequence: CASSITGTGSSGANVLTF. The CDR3 coding sequence is TGTGCCAGCAGCATAACCGGGACGGGGAGCTCTGGGGCCAACGTCCTGACTTTC.

This clone was counted ten times or more. The V and J genes are TRBV6-1 and TRBJ2-5; 9 nucleotides agree with TRBD1. With 3 bases clipped from V and 5 bases from J, the junction kept 7 bases outside the gene matches. The CDR3 runs to 15 residues. Germline-derived CDR1 and CDR2 are MNHNS and SASEGT. The CDR3 loop reads CASSEGGTGSETQYF. The CDR3, as DNA: TGTGCCAGCAGTGAGGGTGGGACAGGGTCGGAGACCCAGTACTTC.

The chain uses TRBV6-4 and TRBJ2-7, with D unresolved. V lost 4 bases, J lost 3 bases, and 16 bases lay in between. The CDR3 length is 15 residues. Looked up from germline, CDR1 is MRHNA and CDR2 is SNTAGT. The CDR3 sequence is CASSATALGLYEQYF. The CDR3 DNA is TGTGCCAGCAGTGCCACGGCCCTCGGCCTCTACGAGCAGTACTTC.

The chain employs TRBV28 and TRBJ2-7, with 8 bases fitting TRBD1. The CDR3 length is 13 residues. With 5 bases clipped from V and 6 bases from J, the junction kept 6 bases outside the gene matches. The germline CDR1 and CDR2 sequences are MDHEN and SYDVKM. The CDR3 protein is CASSRDRSSEQYF. The CDR3 region has the DNA TGTGCCAGCAGTCGGGACAGGAGCTCCGAGCAGTACTTC.

The V call is TRBV10-1, the J call TRBJ2-3; TRBD1 might be the D (6 bases). The V and J ends lost 3 bases and 6 bases respectively, with 16 bases between them. The length of the CDR3 is 15 residues. Germline CDR1 reads WNHNN; CDR2 reads SYGVQD (reference sequence). The CDR3 reads CASSEGGDRTDTQYF. Written as DNA, the CDR3 is TGCGCCAGCAGTGAAGGAGGAGACAGGACCGATACGCAGTATTTT.

The V gene is TRBV28, the J gene TRBJ1-5; no firm D call. V was cut by 8 bases and J by 0 bases, with 26 bases left in between. Germline V gene data show CDR1 as MDHEN and CDR2 as SYDVKM. The CDR3 contains 19 residues. For the CDR3, the DNA is TGTGCCAGCGATAACGAAGGACTCTTTGGCGCCGATAGCAATCAGCCCCAGCATTTT. Translation: CASDNEGLFGADSNQPQHF.